This T cell receptor beta chain originates from a study of blood T cells in healthy people across ages. Germline V gene sequence: CDR1 DFQATT, CDR2 SNEGSKA (reference sequence). The ends were cut back, 4 bases at V and 1 base at J, with 8 bases in the middle. There are 12 residues in the CDR3. This clonotype was observed at least ten times. With a J-beta primer mix and a sample-barcoded 5' primer, a second PCR ran about 7 to 12 cycles. TCRdb re-analysed the 5' RACE reads in MiXCR, keeping a single row per CDR3 protein. The data contain approximately 810,000 distinct CDR3 sequences, about 28% of them singletons.

The TCR originated in a woman older than 75 in good health. This sequence joins TRBV20-1 and TRBJ2-7; no clear D gene. Sequenced input: blood. The CDR3 nucleotides read TGCAGTGCTATGATCTCATCCTACGAGCAGTACTTC. Amino acid sequence: CSAMISSYEQYF.